Sequencing of this TCR beta chain was carried out in a study of post-analysis software for immune sequencing data. Study-level findings and limits: Elevated frequency relative to controls characterized about 5 TRBV segments in patients, TRBV5-6, TRBV5-1 and TRBV20-1 among them. Compared with controls, patients showed significantly lower normalized Chao1 diversity.

With regard to this clonotype: Its specificity is not known.

TCR beta libraries were prepared from cDNA with unique molecular identifiers. Roughly 450,000 cDNA molecules were recovered from an input of 1 to 10 million T cells. TCRdb reprocessed the PCR reads via MiXCR and lists one record per CDR3 protein. In the table there are around 500,000 distinct CDR3 sequences, less than 40% of which are singletons. Trimming removed 1 base from V and 4 bases from J, with 15 bases in between. CDR3 length: 15 amino acids. The germline CDR1 and CDR2 sequences are DFQATT and SNEGSKA (reference sequence). V and J are TRBV20-1 and TRBJ2-3; D remains unclear. Sequences were obtained from blood. The source is a girl under 18 with multiple sclerosis. The CDR3 reads CSARGRLVSADTQYF. As DNA, the CDR3 is TGCAGTGCTAGAGGCCGCTTAGTCAGCGCAGATACGCAGTATTTT.